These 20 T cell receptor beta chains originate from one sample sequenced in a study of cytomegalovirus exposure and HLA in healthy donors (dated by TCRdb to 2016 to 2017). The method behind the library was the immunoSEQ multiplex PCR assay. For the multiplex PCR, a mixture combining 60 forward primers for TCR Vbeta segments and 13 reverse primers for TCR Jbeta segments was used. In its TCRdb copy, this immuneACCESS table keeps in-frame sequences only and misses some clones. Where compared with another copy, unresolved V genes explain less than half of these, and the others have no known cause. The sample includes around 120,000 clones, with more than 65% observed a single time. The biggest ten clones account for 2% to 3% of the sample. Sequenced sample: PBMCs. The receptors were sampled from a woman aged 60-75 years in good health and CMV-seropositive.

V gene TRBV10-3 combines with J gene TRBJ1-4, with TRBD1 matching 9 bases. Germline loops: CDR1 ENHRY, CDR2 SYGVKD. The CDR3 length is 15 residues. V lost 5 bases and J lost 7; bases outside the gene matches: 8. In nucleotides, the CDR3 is TGTGCCATCAGTCCAACAGGGGGCGTAGGTGAAAAACTGTTTTTT. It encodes CAISPTGGVGEKLFF.

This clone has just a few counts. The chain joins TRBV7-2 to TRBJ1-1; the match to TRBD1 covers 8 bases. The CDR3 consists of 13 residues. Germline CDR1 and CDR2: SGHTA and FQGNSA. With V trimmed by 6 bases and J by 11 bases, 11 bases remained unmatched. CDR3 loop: CASSSLGTGKAFF. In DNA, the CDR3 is TGTGCCAGCAGTTCACTCGGGACAGGAAAGGCTTTCTTT.

CDR3: CSVEDSEAFF. The CDR3 DNA reads TGCAGCGTCGAGGACAGCGAAGCTTTCTTT. The rearrangement joins TRBV29-1 to TRBJ1-1, with D perhaps TRBD1 (6 bases). The CDR3 extends over 10 amino acids. CDR1 is SQVTM and CDR2 is ANQGSEA in the germline V gene. V gave up 6 bases and J gave up 8 bases, with 10 bases separating them.

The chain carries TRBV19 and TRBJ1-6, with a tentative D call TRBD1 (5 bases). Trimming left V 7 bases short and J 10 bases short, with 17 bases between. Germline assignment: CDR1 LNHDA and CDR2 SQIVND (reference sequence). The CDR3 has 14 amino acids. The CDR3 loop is CASTIGEVGSPLHF. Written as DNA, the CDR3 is TGTGCCAGTACCATAGGGGAGGTGGGATCACCCCTCCACTTT. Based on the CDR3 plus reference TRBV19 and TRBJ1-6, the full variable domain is DGGITQSPKYLFRKEGQNVTLSCEQNLNHDAMYWYRQDPGQGLRLIYYSQIVNDFQKGDIAEGYSVSREKKESFPLTVTSAQKNPTAFYLCASTIGEVGSPLHFGNGTRLTVT.

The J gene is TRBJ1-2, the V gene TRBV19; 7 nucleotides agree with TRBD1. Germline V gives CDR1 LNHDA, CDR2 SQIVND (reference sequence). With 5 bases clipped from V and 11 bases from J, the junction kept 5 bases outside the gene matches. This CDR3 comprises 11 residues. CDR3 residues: CASSPGQTYTF. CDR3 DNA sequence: TGTGCCAGTAGTCCGGGACAGACATACACCTTC.

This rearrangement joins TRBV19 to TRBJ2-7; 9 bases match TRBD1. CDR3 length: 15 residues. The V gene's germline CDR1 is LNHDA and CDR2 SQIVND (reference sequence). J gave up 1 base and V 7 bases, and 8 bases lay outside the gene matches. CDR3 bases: TGTGCCAGTACAGATCCGGGACAGGGTTCCTACGAGCAGTACTTC. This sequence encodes CASTDPGQGSYEQYF.

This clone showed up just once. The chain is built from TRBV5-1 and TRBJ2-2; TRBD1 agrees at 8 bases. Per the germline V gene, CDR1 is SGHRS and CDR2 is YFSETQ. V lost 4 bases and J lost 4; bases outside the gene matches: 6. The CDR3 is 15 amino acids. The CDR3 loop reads CASSPSTGATGELFF. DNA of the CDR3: TGCGCCAGCAGCCCTTCGACAGGGGCCACCGGGGAGCTGTTTTTT.

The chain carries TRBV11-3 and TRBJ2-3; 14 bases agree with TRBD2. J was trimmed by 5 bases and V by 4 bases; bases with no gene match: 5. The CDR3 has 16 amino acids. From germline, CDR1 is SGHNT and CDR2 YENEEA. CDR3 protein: CASSSGLAGAGDTQYF. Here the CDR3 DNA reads TGTGCCAGCAGCTCGGGACTAGCGGGGGCTGGAGATACGCAGTATTTT.

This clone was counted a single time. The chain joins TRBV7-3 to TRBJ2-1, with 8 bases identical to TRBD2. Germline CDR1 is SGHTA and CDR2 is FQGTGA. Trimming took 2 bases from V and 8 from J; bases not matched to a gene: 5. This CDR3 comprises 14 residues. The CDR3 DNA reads TGTGCCAGCAGCTTATCGCGGGGGGACTATGAGCAGTTCTTC. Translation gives CASSLSRGDYEQFF.

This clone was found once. The CDR3 loop is CASGGEAVSYEQYF. The CDR3, as DNA: TGTGCCAGCGGAGGGGAGGCAGTTTCCTACGAGCAGTACTTC. The V call is TRBV9, the J call TRBJ2-5, with TRBD2 as a possible D gene (6 bases). The J call may be in error: the DNA end matches TRBJ2-7 better. The germline V gene encodes CDR1 SGDLS and CDR2 YYNGEE. The CDR3 has 14 residues.

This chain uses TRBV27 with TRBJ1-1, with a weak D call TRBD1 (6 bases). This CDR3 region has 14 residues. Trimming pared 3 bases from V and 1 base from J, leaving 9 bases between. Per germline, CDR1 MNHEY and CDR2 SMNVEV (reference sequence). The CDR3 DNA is TGTGCCAGCAGTTTGATGGGACAGAACACTGAAGCTTTCTTT. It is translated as CASSLMGQNTEAFF.

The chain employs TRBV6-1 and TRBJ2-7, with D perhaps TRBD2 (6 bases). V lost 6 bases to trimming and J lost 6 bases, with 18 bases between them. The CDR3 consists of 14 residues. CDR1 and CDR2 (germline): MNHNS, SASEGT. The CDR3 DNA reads TGTGCCAGCAGACCCTCGGGACTGGTTTTCGAGCAGTACTTC. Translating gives CASRPSGLVFEQYF.

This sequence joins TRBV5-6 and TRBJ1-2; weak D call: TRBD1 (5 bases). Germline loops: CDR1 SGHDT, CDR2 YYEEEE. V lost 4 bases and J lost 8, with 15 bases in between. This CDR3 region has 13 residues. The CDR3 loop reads CASSILRAPGYTF. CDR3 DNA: TGTGCCAGCAGCATTCTCAGGGCCCCGGGCTACACCTTC.

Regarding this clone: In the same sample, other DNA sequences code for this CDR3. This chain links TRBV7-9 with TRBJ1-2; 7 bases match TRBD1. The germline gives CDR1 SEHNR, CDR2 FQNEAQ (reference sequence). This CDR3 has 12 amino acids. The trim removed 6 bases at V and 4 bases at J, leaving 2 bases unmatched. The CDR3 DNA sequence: TGTGCCAGCAGTCGGGACAGCTATGGCTACACCTTC. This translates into CASSRDSYGYTF. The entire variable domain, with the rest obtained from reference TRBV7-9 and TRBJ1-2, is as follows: DTGVSQNPRHKITKRGQNVTFRCDPISEHNRLYWYRQTLGQGPEFLTYFQNEAQLEKSRLLSDRFSAERPKGSFSTLEIQRTEQGDSAMYLCASSRDSYGYTFGSGTRLTVV.

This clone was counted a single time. CDR3 in DNA: TGCGCCAGCAGCGGAGGACAGTCCTACGAGCAGTACTTC. Its translation: CASSGGQSYEQYF. The rearrangement links TRBV5-1 to TRBJ2-7; TRBD1 is a possible D gene (6 bases). The length of the CDR3 is 13 residues. V lost 4 bases and J lost 1, with 9 bases in between. Germline V gives CDR1 SGHRS, CDR2 YFSETQ.

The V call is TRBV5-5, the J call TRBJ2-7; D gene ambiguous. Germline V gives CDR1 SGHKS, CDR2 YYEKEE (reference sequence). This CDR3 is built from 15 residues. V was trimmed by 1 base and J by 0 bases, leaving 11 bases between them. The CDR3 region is CASSLMLLSSYEQYF. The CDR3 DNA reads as TGTGCCAGCAGCTTGATGCTACTTAGCTCCTACGAGCAGTACTTC.

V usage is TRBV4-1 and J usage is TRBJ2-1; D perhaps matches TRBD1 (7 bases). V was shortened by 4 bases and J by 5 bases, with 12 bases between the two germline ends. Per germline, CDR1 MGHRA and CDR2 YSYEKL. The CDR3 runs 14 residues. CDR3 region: CASSRGTANNEQFF. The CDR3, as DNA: TGCGCCAGCAGCCGCGGGACAGCTAACAATGAGCAGTTCTTC.

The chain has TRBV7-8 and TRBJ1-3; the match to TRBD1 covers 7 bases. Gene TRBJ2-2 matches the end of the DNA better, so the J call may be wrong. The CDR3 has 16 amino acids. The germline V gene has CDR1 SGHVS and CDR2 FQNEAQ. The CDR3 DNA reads TGTGCCAGCAGCTCCGACAGGGTCCTGAACACCGGGGAGCTGTTTTTT. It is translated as CASSSDRVLNTGELFF.

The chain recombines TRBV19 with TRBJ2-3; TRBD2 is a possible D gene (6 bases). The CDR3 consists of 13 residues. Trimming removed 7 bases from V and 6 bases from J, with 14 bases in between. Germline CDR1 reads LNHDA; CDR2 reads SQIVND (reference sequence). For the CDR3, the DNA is TGTGCCAGTACCGGGGACTTCTTGGATACGCAGTATTTT. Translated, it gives CASTGDFLDTQYF.

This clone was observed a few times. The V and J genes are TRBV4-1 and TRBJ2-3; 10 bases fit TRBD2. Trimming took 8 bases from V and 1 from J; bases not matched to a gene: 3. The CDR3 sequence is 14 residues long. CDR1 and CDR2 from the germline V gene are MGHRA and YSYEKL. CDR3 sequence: CASGGLAGTDTQYF. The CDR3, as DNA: TGCGCCAGCGGTGGACTAGCGGGCACAGATACGCAGTATTTT.